Following are 32 T cell receptor beta chains from one sample sequenced in a study of T-cell reconstitution after alpha-beta-depleted transplantation in children. Unique molecular identifiers were incorporated when the TCRbeta library was constructed. A single record per CDR3 protein comes from TCRdb applying MiXCR to the PCR reads. The table includes 900,000 or so distinct CDR3 sequences, roughly 15% detected once. The sequencing here drew on PBMCs, mostly from graft donor cells, taken 360 days after TCRalphabeta/CD19-depleted stem cell transplant. Source of these receptors: a male patient younger than 18 who had a stem cell transplant for acute lymphoblastic leukemia, so the T cells may come from the graft donor.

This clonotype came up many times. The chain couples TRBV14 to TRBJ2-1; TRBD2 agrees at 12 bases. Germline values: CDR1 SGHDN, CDR2 FVKESK. Trimming cost V 0 bases and J 5 bases; bases outside gene matches: 14. The CDR3 covers 20 residues. CDR3 amino acids: CASSQDPWTSGERRDNEQFF. CDR3 nucleotide sequence: TGTGCCAGCAGCCAAGATCCGTGGACTAGCGGGGAGAGGCGGGACAATGAGCAGTTCTTC.

The chain uses TRBV9 and TRBJ2-1; D uncertain. V lost 0 bases and J 0 bases, leaving 7 bases between the germline ends. CDR1 and CDR2 (germline): SGDLS, YYNGEE. The CDR3 contains 15 residues. CDR3 nucleotide sequence: TGTGCCAGCAGCGTAGGCCTAATCTCCTACAATGAGCAGTTCTTC. Translation gives CASSVGLISYNEQFF.

A single count supports this clonotype. With a much larger clone just one base away, this may be a read error. The CDR3 region has the DNA TGCGCCAGCAAACCTGAGTGGTCTGAAGCTTTCTTT. Residues: CASKPEWSEAFF. The chain is built from TRBV4-1 and TRBJ1-1; D not certain. V was cut by 7 bases and J by 6 bases, with 12 bases left in between. This CDR3 has 12 residues. Germline V gives CDR1 MGHRA, CDR2 YSYEKL.

The CDR3 spells CASQGFRSEKLFF. CDR3 bases: TGTGCCAGCCAGGGGTTTAGGAGTGAAAAACTGTTTTTT. The chain links TRBV7-2 to TRBJ1-4, with D perhaps matching TRBD1 (6 bases). The CDR3 runs to 13 residues. V lost 8 bases to trimming and J lost 7 bases, with 14 bases between them. Germline V gene data show CDR1 as SGHTA and CDR2 as FQGNSA. The full variable domain, its missing parts supplied by reference TRBV7-2 and TRBJ1-4, is GAGVSQSPSNKVTEKGKDVELRCDPISGHTALYWYRQSLGQGLEFLIYFQGNSAPDKSGLPSDRFSAERTGGSVSTLTIQRTQQEDSAVYLCASQGFRSEKLFFGSGTQLSVL.

This clonotype was found a few times. The chain combines TRBV18 with TRBJ2-3; D is possibly TRBD1 (5 bases). The CDR3 is 16 amino acids. Germline V gives CDR1 KGHSH, CDR2 LQKENI. Between the trimmed V and J ends, which lost 3 bases and 1 base, there was a span of 14 bases. CDR3 loop: CASSPSVGRGTDTQYF. CDR3 nucleotide sequence: TGTGCCAGCTCACCGTCCGTAGGCAGGGGCACAGATACGCAGTATTTT.

The V and J genes are TRBV12-3 or TRBV12-4 and TRBJ2-4; 9 positions agree with TRBD1. V gave up 5 bases and J gave up 8 bases; unmatched junction bases: 10. CDR3 length: 15 amino acids. The CDR3 sequence: CASSPTGGYFDIQYF. CDR3 DNA sequence: TGTGCCAGCAGTCCGACAGGGGGTTATTTTGACATTCAGTACTTC.

CDR3 region: CASSPGAGPDVALHF. The DNA for the CDR3 is TGTGCCAGCAGCCCTGGTGCAGGGCCCGATGTGGCCCTCCACTTT. V gene TRBV5-4 combines with J gene TRBJ1-6, with a weak D call TRBD1 (5 bases). Germline CDR1 reads SGHNT; CDR2 reads YYREEE (reference sequence). V lost 4 bases and J 14 bases, leaving 22 bases between the germline ends. CDR3 size: 15 residues.

This clonotype was counted only a few times. V usage is TRBV9 and J usage is TRBJ2-1, with D maybe TRBD1 (6 bases). V lost 0 bases to trimming and J lost 8 bases, with 15 bases between them. This CDR3 contains 15 residues. Germline V gene lookup returns CDR1 SGDLS and CDR2 YYNGEE. CDR3 region: CASSVEGTSHYEQFF. The CDR3 DNA reads as TGTGCCAGCAGCGTAGAGGGGACATCGCACTATGAGCAGTTCTTC.

This chain joins TRBV3-1 and TRBJ2-7; D possibly corresponds to TRBD2 (6 bases). Germline-derived CDR1 and CDR2 are LGHDT and YNNKEL (reference sequence). Deletions cut 0 bases from V and 2 bases from J, with 14 bases between. The CDR3 is 16 residues long. CDR3: CASSQDLALAAYEQYF. The CDR3 region has the DNA TGTGCCAGCAGCCAAGATTTAGCACTAGCCGCCTACGAGCAGTACTTC.

The V gene is TRBV20-1, the J gene TRBJ2-7, with 7 bases lining up with TRBD1. Germline CDR1 DFQATT, CDR2 SNEGSKA (reference sequence). The CDR3 totals 13 residues. With 6 bases clipped from V and 4 bases from J, the junction kept 9 bases outside the gene matches. This CDR3 is CSAWGQLSYEQYF. For the CDR3, the DNA is TGCAGTGCGTGGGGACAGTTGTCTTACGAGCAGTACTTC.

This clonotype was picked up a small number of times. V usage is TRBV20-1 and J usage is TRBJ2-3, with 13 bases aligning to TRBD2. Germline assignment: CDR1 DFQATT and CDR2 SNEGSKA (reference sequence). The V gene end was trimmed by 4 bases and the J gene end by 6 bases; junction bases not matched to a gene: 10. This CDR3 comprises 16 residues. The CDR3 here is CSATKRTSGRTDTQYF. The CDR3 bases are TGCAGTGCTACCAAAAGGACTAGCGGGAGAACGGATACGCAGTATTTT.

This clonotype showed up many times. The chain has TRBV5-1 and TRBJ2-7; 10 bases align to TRBD2. The CDR3 runs 15 residues. Germline V CDR1 and CDR2: SGHRS, YFSETQ. Unmatched junction bases numbered 11, after V lost 10 bases and J lost 1 base. The CDR3 is CASMWTSGFSYEQYF. DNA for the CDR3: TGCGCCTCCATGTGGACTAGCGGATTTTCCTACGAGCAGTACTTC.

In its sample, this clonotype was seen a few times. V and J are TRBV3-1 and TRBJ2-1; D gene unclear. V was pared by 1 base and J by 7 bases, with 8 bases between. Germline CDR1 LGHDT, CDR2 YNNKEL (reference sequence). This CDR3 has 13 residues. The CDR3 here is CASSQAWANEQFF. The DNA for the CDR3 is TGTGCCAGCAGCCAAGCATGGGCGAATGAGCAGTTCTTC.

This clonotype was counted only a few times. This chain uses TRBV4-1 with TRBJ2-4; 7 nucleotides align to TRBD1. Losses at the gene ends were 4 bases for V and 1 base for J; bases not matched to a gene: 10. CDR1 and CDR2 (germline): MGHRA, YSYEKL. The CDR3 runs to 17 residues. The CDR3 here is CASSPPRGLNAKNIQYF. For the CDR3, the DNA is TGCGCCAGCAGCCCCCCGAGGGGGCTCAACGCCAAAAACATTCAGTACTTC.

The chain couples TRBV29-1 to TRBJ1-2, with D possibly being TRBD1 (6 bases). The V end lost 5 bases, the J end lost 2 bases, and 12 bases lay between the germline ends. The CDR3 length is 13 residues. Per the germline V gene, CDR1 is SQVTM and CDR2 is ANQGSEA. The CDR3 loop is CSVLQGSNYGYTF. The CDR3 DNA is TGCAGCGTTTTACAGGGTAGCAACTATGGCTACACCTTC.

A few counts support this clonotype. CDR3 DNA sequence: TGTGCCAGCACTCATCTCGGGAGGGGCGGAGCAAAACGGGAGCTGTTTTTT. This gives the protein CASTHLGRGGAKRELFF. The genes are TRBV27 and TRBJ2-2; 8 positions agree with TRBD2. The CDR3 has 17 residues. Trimming took 7 bases from V and 9 from J; bases not matched to a gene: 19. Germline CDR1 reads MNHEY; CDR2 reads SMNVEV (reference sequence).

V usage is TRBV2 and J usage is TRBJ2-7; D possibly corresponds to TRBD1 (5 bases). CDR1 is SNHLY, CDR2 FYNNEI, per germline. Trimming removed 6 bases from V and 0 bases from J, with 15 bases in between. This CDR3 comprises 15 residues. CDR3 bases: TGTGCCAGCAGGATTGACAGAATGCTCTCCTACGAGCAGTACTTC. Translated: CASRIDRMLSYEQYF.

This clonotype occurred a few times. V and J are TRBV5-1 and TRBJ2-7; the match to TRBD2 covers 12 bases. CDR3 length: 14 residues. The ends lost 4 bases at V and 6 bases at J; junction bases unmatched: 5. From germline, CDR1 is SGHRS and CDR2 YFSETQ. This chain's CDR3 is CASSLRLAGAEQYF. The CDR3, as DNA: TGCGCCAGCAGCCTAAGACTAGCGGGAGCCGAGCAGTACTTC.

The table lists this clonotype with many counts. The chain combines TRBV15 with TRBJ2-7; 11 bases map to TRBD1. Looked up from germline, CDR1 is LNHNV and CDR2 is YYDKDF (reference sequence). The length of the CDR3 is 15 residues. The trim removed 0 bases at V and 2 bases at J, leaving 0 bases unmatched. The CDR3 DNA is TGTGCCACCAGCAGAGAGGGACAGGGGGCCTACGAGCAGTACTTC. Translating it yields CATSREGQGAYEQYF. The complete variable domain, with remaining parts taken from reference TRBV15 and TRBJ2-7, reads DAMVIQNPRYQVTQFGKPVTLSCSQTLNHNVMYWYQQKSSQAPKLLFHYYDKDFNNEADTPDNFQSRRPNTSFCFLDIRSPGLGDTAMYLCATSREGQGAYEQYFGPGTRLTVT.

This clonotype occurred a few times. The chain joins TRBV11-3 to TRBJ2-5; 10 bases align to TRBD2. J lost 5 bases, V lost 5 bases, and 5 bases had no gene match. The CDR3 spans 14 residues. Per germline, CDR1 SGHNT and CDR2 YENEEA. The CDR3 region is CASSQRGGEETQYF. The CDR3 DNA sequence: TGTGCCAGCAGCCAGCGGGGGGGAGAGGAGACCCAGTACTTC. Full variable domain (remainder filled in from reference TRBV11-3 and TRBJ2-5): EAGVVQSPRYKIIEKKQPVAFWCNPISGHNTLYWYLQNLGQGPELLIRYENEEAVDDSQLPKDRFSAERLKGVDSTLKIQPAELGDSAVYLCASSQRGGEETQYFGPGTRLLVL.

The V and J genes are TRBV10-3 and TRBJ2-6; 9 bases are shared with TRBD1. With V trimmed by 4 bases and J by 0 bases, 10 bases remained unmatched. Germline values: CDR1 ENHRY, CDR2 SYGVKD. The CDR3 covers 19 residues. The DNA for the CDR3 is TGTGCCATCAGTGGCAGCCGGGACAGGGACCCCTCTGGGGCCAACGTCCTGACTTTC. Translation: CAISGSRDRDPSGANVLTF.

V is TRBV9 and J is TRBJ1-2, with 10 positions matching TRBD1. The CDR3 covers 21 residues. Germline CDR1 and CDR2: SGDLS and YYNGEE. V was clipped by 0 bases and J by 4 bases; unmatched bases: 21. The CDR3 nucleotides read TGTGCCAGCAGCGTAGGGCCGCCGCCGGGGACAGGGGAAGAGGGGATCTATGGCTACACCTTC. Its translation is CASSVGPPPGTGEEGIYGYTF.

Ten or more counts support this clonotype. The chain carries TRBV12-3 or TRBV12-4 and TRBJ2-7, with a tentative D call TRBD2 (6 bases). V was clipped by 6 bases and J by 4 bases, with 19 bases between them. The CDR3 loop spans 15 amino acids. CDR3 region: CASRSGLADLYEQYF. CDR3 bases: TGTGCCAGCAGAAGCGGGTTAGCAGACCTTTACGAGCAGTACTTC.

The chain joins TRBV20-1 to TRBJ2-1; 12 bases agree with TRBD2. Trimming cost V 0 bases and J 10 bases; bases outside gene matches: 10. This CDR3 has 16 amino acids. Germline CDR1 reads DFQATT; CDR2 reads SNEGSKA (reference sequence). The DNA of the CDR3 is TGCAGTGCTAGAGATTGGCGACTAGCGGGAGTTTACGAGCAGTTCTTC. Translation gives CSARDWRLAGVYEQFF.

This clonotype occurred a few times. The V and J genes are TRBV28 and TRBJ2-1; no reliable D call. The CDR3 totals 16 residues. In germline, CDR1 is MDHEN, CDR2 SYDVKM. Trimming removed 5 bases at V and 0 bases at J, with 14 bases between. The CDR3 bases are TGTGCCAGCAGTCTTAGGCTACGGAGCTCCTACAATGAGCAGTTCTTC. Translation gives CASSLRLRSSYNEQFF. The variable domain in full, with the rest retrieved from reference TRBV28 and TRBJ2-1, is DVKVTQSSRYLVKRTGEKVFLECVQDMDHENMFWYRQDPGLGLRLIYFSYDVKMKEKGDIPEGYSVSREKKERFSLILESASTNQTSMYLCASSLRLRSSYNEQFFGPGTRLTVL.

This sequence joins TRBV11-2 and TRBJ2-5; 16 bases line up with TRBD2. CDR3 length equals 18 residues. CDR1 is SGHAT, CDR2 FQNNGV, per germline. Trimming took 4 bases from V and 5 from J; bases not matched to a gene: 10. CDR3 DNA sequence: TGTGCCAGCAGCTACCCAGGGACTAGCGGGAGGGCCGCGGAGACCCAGTACTTC. Protein product: CASSYPGTSGRAAETQYF.

The chain combines TRBV6-4 with TRBJ2-1; 14 positions agree with TRBD2. Looked up from germline, CDR1 is MRHNA and CDR2 is SNTAGT. The CDR3 has 16 residues. The ends lost 7 bases at V and 5 bases at J; junction bases unmatched: 7. The CDR3 spells CASKRGTSGSDNEQFF. CDR3 DNA sequence: TGTGCCAGCAAGCGGGGGACTAGCGGGAGCGACAATGAGCAGTTCTTC.

This clonotype was found once. The chain links TRBV5-1 to TRBJ2-7; D is perhaps TRBD1 (6 bases). The CDR3 has 14 residues. Germline CDR1 is SGHRS and CDR2 is YFSETQ. Trimming took 4 bases from V and 5 from J, leaving 16 bases between them. Here the CDR3 reads CASSVGQGLHEQYF. DNA of the CDR3: TGCGCCAGCAGCGTCGGCCAGGGGCTGCACGAGCAGTACTTC.

The chain joins TRBV20-1 to TRBJ2-1; no firm D call. Germline CDR1 reads DFQATT; CDR2 reads SNEGSKA (reference sequence). V shed 0 bases and J shed 0 bases, with 9 bases lying between them. The CDR3 is made up of 15 amino acids. CDR3 protein: CSARDRAVSYNEQFF. The DNA of the CDR3 is TGCAGTGCTAGAGATAGGGCGGTCTCCTACAATGAGCAGTTCTTC.

The V call is TRBV25-1, the J call TRBJ2-1, with 12 bases aligning to TRBD2. Germline loops: CDR1 MGHDK, CDR2 SYGVNS. V was pared by 1 base and J by 2 bases, with 9 bases of the junction left unmatched. The CDR3 covers 19 residues. CDR3 in DNA: TGTGCCAGCAGTGAATGGGTAACTAGCGGGAGGATTCCCTACAATGAGCAGTTCTTC. Translated: CASSEWVTSGRIPYNEQFF.

This rearrangement joins TRBV7-9 to TRBJ2-1, with unresolved D. The CDR3 contains 15 residues. V shed 5 bases and J shed 0 bases, with 11 bases lying between them. Per the germline V gene, CDR1 is SEHNR and CDR2 is FQNEAQ (reference sequence). The CDR3 loop reads CASSPGPTSYNEQFF. The CDR3 DNA follows: TGTGCCAGCAGCCCCGGACCGACCTCCTACAATGAGCAGTTCTTC.

This clonotype was detected many times. The J gene is TRBJ1-3, the V gene TRBV7-2, with unresolved D. Trimming left V 5 bases short and J 0 bases short, with 8 bases between. CDR1 is SGHTA and CDR2 is FQGNSA in the germline V gene. CDR3 length: 14 residues. The CDR3 nucleotides are TGTGCCAGCAGCCTAAGGATCTCTGGAAACACCATATATTTT. It specifies CASSLRISGNTIYF.